This T cell receptor beta chain was sequenced during a study of CD8+ T cells in alopecia areata. About this clone itself: No antigen is known for it.

The CDR3 consists of 12 residues. With 5 bases removed from V and 2 bases from J, the gap between germline ends came to 7 bases. The V gene's germline CDR1 is SGHVS and CDR2 FNYEAQ. RNA was isolated and reverse transcribed to cDNA, the sequencing template. Profiling relied on immunoSEQ multiplex PCR, and the TCRdb table lists in-frame clones only, not all of them. This table holds tens of thousands of clones, about 44% found once. Whole-study findings and limits: In scalp samples, resident alphabeta T cells of normal skin are also sequenced.

Obtained from alopecia areata patients were lesional scalp punch biopsies along with peripheral blood. The authors sorted CD4+ and CD8+ T cells from PBMCs. The sample taken for sequencing was NKG2D-low CD8+ T cells sorted from blood. The chain is built from TRBV7-6 and TRBJ2-7; D gene uncertain. This receptor was taken from a human donor with alopecia areata. CDR3 sequence (DNA): TGTGCCAGCAGCCCGACTGCCTACGAGCAGTACTTC. Its protein product is CASSPTAYEQYF.